A selection of T cell receptor beta chains follows, all from one sample in a study of CD8+CD57+ T cells in acquired aplastic anemia. TCRdb ran MiXCR on the reads and lists one entry per CDR3 protein. Found here are over 150,000 distinct CDR3 sequences, around 40% of them singletons; the top ten hold 0.9% to 1.2%. Sequencing input: sorted CD4+, CD8+, or CD8+CD57+ T cells (not recorded which) from PBMCs. Receptor source: a human donor in good health. Both conserved end residues are part of each CDR3. The D gene is left open where the match is weak. The size entry is marked missing in some rows and otherwise reads once, few, many or a size class.

>many|TRBV6-1|TRBD1|TRBJ1-2
TGTGCCAGCAGTCAGACAGGGGGGATTGGCTACACCTTC
CASSQTGGIGYTF
>-|TRBV20-1|-|TRBJ2-3
TGCAGTGCTAATGGGGCAGGCACAGATACGCAGTATTTT
CSANGAGTDTQYF
>-|TRBV7-6|TRBD1|TRBJ1-1
TGTGCCAGCAGCTCTAGACAGGGGACGAACACTGAAGCTTTCTTT
CASSSRQGTNTEAFF
>many|TRBV7-8|TRBD2|TRBJ2-7
TGTGCCAGCAGCCCCACTAGCGGGAAGACCTACGAGCAGTACTTC
CASSPTSGKTYEQYF
>few|TRBV6-1|TRBD2|TRBJ2-1
TGTGCCAGCAGAAGGAGCCACCCAGCGGGAGCAACCTACAATGAGCAGTTCTTC
CASRRSHPAGATYNEQFF
>-|TRBV7-8|-|TRBJ2-5
TGTGCCAGCAGCTTCGGACCACAAGAGACCCAGTACTTC
CASSFGPQETQYF
>-|TRBV7-3|-|TRBJ1-2
TGTGCCAGCAGCCTCCCCCCCCTTGGTGGAGGGCCTCACTCTGGCTACGCCTTC
CASSLPPLGGGPHSGYAF
>-|TRBV29-1|TRBD1|TRBJ2-7
TGCAGCGTAATTACAGGGGGTGACCTCTACGAGCAGTACTTC
CSVITGGDLYEQYF
>many|TRBV9|TRBD1|TRBJ1-2
TGTGCCAGCAGCGAAAACCGACAGGGAGCTAACTATGGCTACACCTTC
CASSENRQGANYGYTF
>many|TRBV6-1|-|TRBJ1-6
TGTGCCAGCAGGGTAGGGGAGGGCAGAAATAATTCACCCCTCCACTTT
CASRVGEGRNNSPLHF
>few|TRBV24-1|-|TRBJ1-2
TGTGCCACCAGTGATCAGAGTGGTTATGGCTACACCTTC
CATSDQSGYGYTF
>-|TRBV12-3/TRBV12-4|-|TRBJ2-3
TGTGCCAGCAGCCCCGGTAAGCGGAGTAGCACAGATACGCAGTATTTT
CASSPGKRSSTDTQYF
>many|TRBV7-6|-|TRBJ1-1
TGTGCCAGCAGCTTAGGGGACCGGGACTCCTTAAAAGCTTTCTTT
CASSLGDRDSLKAFF
>once|TRBV7-8|TRBD1|TRBJ1-1
TGTGCCAGCAGCTTAGGCTACAGGGGGAAGAACACTGAAGCTTTCTTT
CASSLGYRGKNTEAFF
>many|TRBV11-3|TRBD1|TRBJ1-2
TGTGCCAGCAGCTTTGGAGGGGGCGCGCAAGGCTACACCTTC
CASSFGGGAQGYTF
>few|TRBV4-1|-|TRBJ2-5
TGCGCCAGCAGCCTCCAACCCCCGGGGCAACGGGGGACCCAGTACTTC
CASSLQPPGQRGTQYF
>many|TRBV11-2|-|TRBJ1-5
TGTGCCAGCAGCTTAGGTGGTCAGAGCAATCAGCCCCAGCATTTT
CASSLGGQSNQPQHF
>many|TRBV4-1|-|TRBJ1-2
TGCGCCAGCAGCCAAGGAGGATTAGGGCACTATGGCTACACCTTC
CASSQGGLGHYGYTF
>-|TRBV15|-|TRBJ2-7
TGTGCCACCAGCCGACCGCCCAGTTACAGGCCGTACGAGCAGTACTTC
CATSRPPSYRPYEQYF
>few|TRBV5-4|TRBD2|TRBJ2-2
TGTGCCAGCAACTCAATCCTAGCGGGGCAGAACACCGGGGAGCTGTTTTTT
CASNSILAGQNTGELFF
>many|TRBV6-5|TRBD2|TRBJ2-7
TGTGCCAGCACCCTAGCGGGAGGGAGCTCCTACGAGCAGTACTTC
CASTLAGGSSYEQYF
>few|TRBV10-3|TRBD2|TRBJ2-1
TGTGCCATCAGCAGCCGGACTAGCGGGGTAACCTACAATGAGCAGTTCTTC
CAISSRTSGVTYNEQFF
>-|TRBV20-1|TRBD2|TRBJ2-7
TGCAGTGCTAGACGTCAGGCTAGCGGGAGCTCCTACGAGCAGTACTTC
CSARRQASGSSYEQYF
>-|TRBV7-2|TRBD1|TRBJ1-2
TGTGCCAGCGGGGACAGGGCGGGCTATGGCTACACCTTC
CASGDRAGYGYTF
>-|TRBV5-6|-|TRBJ2-1
TGTGCCAGCAGCTTGGTGTCGGCTGAGCAGTTCTTC
CASSLVSAEQFF
>-|TRBV20-1|-|TRBJ1-2
TGCAGCGCGCAGTCTTTCAGGGAAGAACTATACGGCTACACCTTC
CSAQSFREELYGYTF
>many|TRBV19|TRBD1|TRBJ2-7
TGTGCCAGTAGTATCCGACAGGGTACTAACGAGCAGTACTTC
CASSIRQGTNEQYF
>-|TRBV29-1|TRBD1|TRBJ1-4
TGCAGCGCCGGGAGGGGGACAGATAATGAAAAACTGTTTTTT
CSAGRGTDNEKLFF
>many|TRBV3-1|-|TRBJ2-3
TGTGCCAGCAGCCCGAGACTTGGAGGCAGTTTAGGCACCACAGATACGCAGTATTTT
CASSPRLGGSLGTTDTQYF
>many|TRBV19|TRBD1|TRBJ1-5
TGTGCCAGTAGTATAGATGGAGGACAGGGGAATCAGCCCCAGCATTTT
CASSIDGGQGNQPQHF
>many|TRBV20-1|-|TRBJ1-5
TGCAGTGCTAGAGCCGGATTGGGTCAGCCCCAGCATTTT
CSARAGLGQPQHF
>many|TRBV2|TRBD1|TRBJ2-3
TGTGCCATAACGCCGGGACAGCTGACCAATACGCAGTATTTT
CAITPGQLTNTQYF
>-|TRBV7-6|-|TRBJ2-1
TGTGCCAGCAGCCCCGGGACATCCCACAATGAGCAGTTCTTC
CASSPGTSHNEQFF
>-|TRBV27|-|TRBJ2-3
TGTGCCAGCAGTTCTCACACAGATACGCAGTATTTT
CASSSHTDTQYF
>-|TRBV20-1|TRBD2|TRBJ2-3
TGCAGTGCTAAGATTAAGCGGGGGCCTTGGGCAGATACGCAGTATTTT
CSAKIKRGPWADTQYF
>-|TRBV5-4|-|TRBJ2-5
TGTGCCAGCAGCTCTGCGGCAGGGCAAGAGACCCAGTACTTC
CASSSAAGQETQYF
>-|TRBV7-9|-|TRBJ1-1
TGTGCCAGCAGCGCACGGGGACACCCTGAAGCTTTCTTT
CASSARGHPEAFF